The 19 T cell receptor beta chains below all came from one sample that was sequenced in a study of shared clonotypes between healthy human individuals (TCRdb year 2020). Libraries were built with the immunoSEQ multiplex PCR assay. The table was pulled from immuneACCESS by TCRdb, which kept in-frame rearrangements only. Such tables lose some clones; where checked, under half of the loss comes from unresolved V genes, and the rest has no known cause. The sample yields approximately 1,000,000 clones; 78% were counted once. The ten largest clones take up 0.5% to 0.6% of the sample. The sample consisted of memory CD4+ T cells from PBMCs. Interpreted using the paper, the cell subset or site label stands for: CD45RA-negative fraction. Receptor source: a man younger than 35 in good health. Some clones in this sample may be carry-over from other donors' samples.

This clone has more than one count but fewer than ten. The chain joins TRBV4-3 to TRBJ2-1; TRBD1 is a possible D gene (5 bases). There are 15 residues in the CDR3. CDR1 is LGHNA, CDR2 YSLEER, per germline. V was clipped by 2 bases and J by 1 base, with 9 bases between them. The CDR3 loop reads CASSQRQKSYNEQFF. DNA for the CDR3: TGCGCCAGCAGCCAACGACAGAAATCCTACAATGAGCAGTTCTTC.

The chain uses TRBV5-1 and TRBJ2-1; D unclear. This CDR3 is 14 amino acids long. The V end was cut by 0 bases, the J end by 3 bases, with 7 bases between. The V gene's germline CDR1 is SGHRS and CDR2 YFSETQ. CDR3 region: CASSLAQDYNEQFF. CDR3 sequence (DNA): TGCGCCAGCAGCTTGGCGCAGGACTACAATGAGCAGTTCTTC.

The V gene is TRBV2, the J gene TRBJ2-5; D unresolved. The CDR3 spans 14 residues. Trimming took off 2 bases at V and 5 bases at J, with 12 bases between the two ends. The germline V gene has CDR1 SNHLY and CDR2 FYNNEI. CDR3 sequence: CASSEMQVLETQYF. CDR3 in DNA: TGTGCCAGCAGTGAAATGCAGGTCCTGGAGACCCAGTACTTC.

The genes are TRBV29-1 and TRBJ2-3, with 8 bases lining up with TRBD2. Looked up from germline, CDR1 is SQVTM and CDR2 is ANQGSEA. The CDR3 runs 17 residues. V trimming: 4 bases; J trimming: 2 bases; junction bases outside the gene matches: 14. In nucleotides, the CDR3 is TGCAGCGTTGCTCTTTCCGGGGCGGGAGGTCCCACAGATACGCAGTATTTT. Translation: CSVALSGAGGPTDTQYF.

This chain links TRBV4-1 with TRBJ2-3; 8 positions match TRBD1. Trimming cost V 0 bases and J 2 bases; bases outside gene matches: 13. Germline CDR1 and CDR2: MGHRA and YSYEKL. This CDR3 has 19 residues. The CDR3 is CASSQDFVRGREFTDTQYF. CDR3 nucleotide sequence: TGCGCCAGCAGCCAAGATTTTGTCAGGGGGCGCGAATTCACAGATACGCAGTATTTT.

The V gene is TRBV7-2, the J gene TRBJ2-7; D unresolved. Looked up from germline, CDR1 is SGHTA and CDR2 is FQGNSA. V was trimmed by 3 bases and J by 5 bases, leaving 8 bases between them. This CDR3 has 12 residues. CDR3 residues: CASSFNSNEQYF. In nucleotides, the CDR3 is TGTGCCAGCAGCTTCAACAGTAACGAGCAGTACTTC.

This clone was observed a handful of times. The chain combines TRBV18 with TRBJ1-1; 7 bases are a match to TRBD1. Germline trimming cut 2 bases from V and 8 bases from J; bases unmatched to any gene: 2. The CDR3 has 12 amino acids. The germline V gene encodes CDR1 KGHSH and CDR2 LQKENI. CDR3 DNA sequence: TGTGCCAGCTCACCAGCACAGGGGGAAGCTTTCTTT. It codes for CASSPAQGEAFF.

The rearrangement links TRBV11-2 to TRBJ2-7; no firm D call. Germline V lookup: CDR1 SGHAT, CDR2 FQNNGV. The V end lost 1 base, the J end lost 10 bases, and 14 bases lay between the germline ends. The CDR3 consists of 13 residues. The CDR3 DNA reads TGTGCCAGCAGCTTAGGGTTAGTCGAGTCCCAGTACTTC. It yields the protein CASSLGLVESQYF.

V usage is TRBV6-4 and J usage is TRBJ2-5; 8 bases are a match to TRBD2. The CDR3 totals 14 residues. The ends lost 7 bases at V and 7 bases at J; junction bases unmatched: 11. Germline V gives CDR1 MRHNA, CDR2 SNTAGT. The DNA of the CDR3 is TGTGCCAGCACCTACCGGACTAGCCAGGGGACCCAGTACTTC. It codes for CASTYRTSQGTQYF.

The table lists this clone with many counts. The J gene is TRBJ2-7, the V gene TRBV11-2; TRBD2 agrees at 9 bases. The germline gives CDR1 SGHAT, CDR2 FQNNGV. This CDR3 comprises 18 residues. Unmatched junction bases numbered 12, after V lost 2 bases and J lost 1 base. CDR3 residues: CASSLLTRGLAGSYEQYF. The CDR3 DNA is TGTGCCAGCAGCTTACTTACCCGGGGACTAGCTGGGTCCTACGAGCAGTACTTC.

A word on this clone: The sample holds other DNA sequences that translate to the same CDR3. The J gene is TRBJ1-1, the V gene TRBV5-1; possible D gene TRBD1, 6 bases. This CDR3 region has 13 residues. V was shortened by 3 bases and J by 5 bases, with 11 bases between the two germline ends. Germline CDR1 SGHRS, CDR2 YFSETQ. CDR3 sequence (DNA): TGCGCCAGCAGCTCACAGGGAGGGACTGAAGCTTTCTTT. It codes for CASSSQGGTEAFF.

The genes are TRBV5-1 and TRBJ1-2; TRBD1 agrees at 8 bases. The CDR3 sequence is 13 residues long. The trim removed 4 bases at V and 7 bases at J, leaving 6 bases unmatched. Germline values: CDR1 SGHRS, CDR2 YFSETQ. As DNA, the CDR3 is TGCGCCAGCAGCGCAAACAGGGGGATTGGCTACACCTTC. As protein: CASSANRGIGYTF.

The chain recombines TRBV6-1 with TRBJ1-1; D unclear. V lost 6 bases to trimming and J lost 6 bases, with 14 bases between them. The CDR3 is 13 residues long. Looked up from germline, CDR1 is MNHNS and CDR2 is SASEGT. CDR3 in DNA: TGTGCCAGCAGCCCCGGCTACTTACCTGAAGCTTTCTTT. Its protein product is CASSPGYLPEAFF.

This rearrangement joins TRBV28 to TRBJ1-4; D not certain. Per the germline V gene, CDR1 is MDHEN and CDR2 is SYDVKM. The V end was cut by 6 bases, the J end by 0 bases, with 5 bases between. The CDR3 extends over 13 amino acids. This CDR3 is CASRRATNEKLFF. The CDR3 region has the DNA TGTGCCAGCAGAAGAGCAACTAATGAAAAACTGTTTTTT. The full variable domain, completed using reference TRBV28 and TRBJ1-4, is DVKVTQSSRYLVKRTGEKVFLECVQDMDHENMFWYRQDPGLGLRLIYFSYDVKMKEKGDIPEGYSVSREKKERFSLILESASTNQTSMYLCASRRATNEKLFFGSGTQLSVL.

This rearrangement joins TRBV7-9 to TRBJ2-2; the match to TRBD2 covers 8 bases. The CDR3 covers 12 residues. The germline V gene has CDR1 SEHNR and CDR2 FQNEAQ (reference sequence). Here the CDR3 DNA reads TGTGCTAGGCTAGCGGGTACCGGGGAGCTGTTTTTT. Residues: CARLAGTGELFF. The full variable domain, completed using reference TRBV7-9 and TRBJ2-2, is DTGVSQNPRHKITKRGQNVTFRCDPISEHNRLYWYRQTLGQGPEFLTYFQNEAQLEKSRLLSDRFSAERPKGSFSTLEIQRTEQGDSAMYLCARLAGTGELFFGEGSRLTVL.

The rearrangement links TRBV2 to TRBJ2-3, with TRBD1 matching 7 bases. The CDR3 is made up of 17 amino acids. CDR1 is SNHLY, CDR2 FYNNEI, per germline. V lost 6 bases and J lost 5; bases outside the gene matches: 17. The CDR3 here is CASSRFDREQRRDTQYF. The CDR3 DNA reads TGTGCCAGCAGCCGCTTCGACAGGGAACAGCGTAGAGATACGCAGTATTTT. The variable domain in full, with the rest retrieved from reference TRBV2 and TRBJ2-3, is EPEVTQTPSHQVTQMGQEVILRCVPISNHLYFYWYRQILGQKVEFLVSFYNNEISEKSEIFDDQFSVERPDGSNFTLKIRSTKLEDSAMYFCASSRFDREQRRDTQYFGPGTRLTVL.

This clone was seen a handful of times. V and J are TRBV28 and TRBJ2-7; D call uncertain. The V and J ends lost 8 bases and 8 bases respectively, with 13 bases between them. The germline gives CDR1 MDHEN, CDR2 SYDVKM. This CDR3 has 11 amino acids. The CDR3 is CASGWGRQQYF. The CDR3 coding sequence is TGTGCCAGCGGCTGGGGAAGACAGCAGTACTTC.

J is TRBJ2-7 and V is TRBV30, with TRBD1 as a possible D gene (6 bases). V was cut by 1 base and J by 6 bases, with 19 bases left in between. The V gene's germline CDR1 is GTSNPN and CDR2 SVGIG (reference sequence). The CDR3 totals 15 residues. CDR3 coding DNA: TGTGCCTGGAGTGCCCATCCCCCAGGGGCATCCGAGCAGTACTTC. Translated: CAWSAHPPGASEQYF. The entire variable domain, with the rest obtained from reference TRBV30 and TRBJ2-7, is as follows: SQTIHQWPATLVQPVGSPLSLECTVEGTSNPNLYWYRQAAGRGLQLLFYSVGIGQISSEVPQNLSASRPQDRQFILSSKKLLLSDSGFYLCAWSAHPPGASEQYFGPGTRLTVT.

This clone turned up a few times. This chain links TRBV5-1 with TRBJ2-6; D unclear. Germline V gene data show CDR1 as SGHRS and CDR2 as YFSETQ. The V end lost 4 bases, the J end lost 0 bases, and 11 bases lay between the germline ends. This CDR3 comprises 16 residues. The CDR3 bases are TGCGCCAGCAGCGAATACCAAGTCTCTGGGGCCAACGTCCTGACTTTC. Its translation: CASSEYQVSGANVLTF.